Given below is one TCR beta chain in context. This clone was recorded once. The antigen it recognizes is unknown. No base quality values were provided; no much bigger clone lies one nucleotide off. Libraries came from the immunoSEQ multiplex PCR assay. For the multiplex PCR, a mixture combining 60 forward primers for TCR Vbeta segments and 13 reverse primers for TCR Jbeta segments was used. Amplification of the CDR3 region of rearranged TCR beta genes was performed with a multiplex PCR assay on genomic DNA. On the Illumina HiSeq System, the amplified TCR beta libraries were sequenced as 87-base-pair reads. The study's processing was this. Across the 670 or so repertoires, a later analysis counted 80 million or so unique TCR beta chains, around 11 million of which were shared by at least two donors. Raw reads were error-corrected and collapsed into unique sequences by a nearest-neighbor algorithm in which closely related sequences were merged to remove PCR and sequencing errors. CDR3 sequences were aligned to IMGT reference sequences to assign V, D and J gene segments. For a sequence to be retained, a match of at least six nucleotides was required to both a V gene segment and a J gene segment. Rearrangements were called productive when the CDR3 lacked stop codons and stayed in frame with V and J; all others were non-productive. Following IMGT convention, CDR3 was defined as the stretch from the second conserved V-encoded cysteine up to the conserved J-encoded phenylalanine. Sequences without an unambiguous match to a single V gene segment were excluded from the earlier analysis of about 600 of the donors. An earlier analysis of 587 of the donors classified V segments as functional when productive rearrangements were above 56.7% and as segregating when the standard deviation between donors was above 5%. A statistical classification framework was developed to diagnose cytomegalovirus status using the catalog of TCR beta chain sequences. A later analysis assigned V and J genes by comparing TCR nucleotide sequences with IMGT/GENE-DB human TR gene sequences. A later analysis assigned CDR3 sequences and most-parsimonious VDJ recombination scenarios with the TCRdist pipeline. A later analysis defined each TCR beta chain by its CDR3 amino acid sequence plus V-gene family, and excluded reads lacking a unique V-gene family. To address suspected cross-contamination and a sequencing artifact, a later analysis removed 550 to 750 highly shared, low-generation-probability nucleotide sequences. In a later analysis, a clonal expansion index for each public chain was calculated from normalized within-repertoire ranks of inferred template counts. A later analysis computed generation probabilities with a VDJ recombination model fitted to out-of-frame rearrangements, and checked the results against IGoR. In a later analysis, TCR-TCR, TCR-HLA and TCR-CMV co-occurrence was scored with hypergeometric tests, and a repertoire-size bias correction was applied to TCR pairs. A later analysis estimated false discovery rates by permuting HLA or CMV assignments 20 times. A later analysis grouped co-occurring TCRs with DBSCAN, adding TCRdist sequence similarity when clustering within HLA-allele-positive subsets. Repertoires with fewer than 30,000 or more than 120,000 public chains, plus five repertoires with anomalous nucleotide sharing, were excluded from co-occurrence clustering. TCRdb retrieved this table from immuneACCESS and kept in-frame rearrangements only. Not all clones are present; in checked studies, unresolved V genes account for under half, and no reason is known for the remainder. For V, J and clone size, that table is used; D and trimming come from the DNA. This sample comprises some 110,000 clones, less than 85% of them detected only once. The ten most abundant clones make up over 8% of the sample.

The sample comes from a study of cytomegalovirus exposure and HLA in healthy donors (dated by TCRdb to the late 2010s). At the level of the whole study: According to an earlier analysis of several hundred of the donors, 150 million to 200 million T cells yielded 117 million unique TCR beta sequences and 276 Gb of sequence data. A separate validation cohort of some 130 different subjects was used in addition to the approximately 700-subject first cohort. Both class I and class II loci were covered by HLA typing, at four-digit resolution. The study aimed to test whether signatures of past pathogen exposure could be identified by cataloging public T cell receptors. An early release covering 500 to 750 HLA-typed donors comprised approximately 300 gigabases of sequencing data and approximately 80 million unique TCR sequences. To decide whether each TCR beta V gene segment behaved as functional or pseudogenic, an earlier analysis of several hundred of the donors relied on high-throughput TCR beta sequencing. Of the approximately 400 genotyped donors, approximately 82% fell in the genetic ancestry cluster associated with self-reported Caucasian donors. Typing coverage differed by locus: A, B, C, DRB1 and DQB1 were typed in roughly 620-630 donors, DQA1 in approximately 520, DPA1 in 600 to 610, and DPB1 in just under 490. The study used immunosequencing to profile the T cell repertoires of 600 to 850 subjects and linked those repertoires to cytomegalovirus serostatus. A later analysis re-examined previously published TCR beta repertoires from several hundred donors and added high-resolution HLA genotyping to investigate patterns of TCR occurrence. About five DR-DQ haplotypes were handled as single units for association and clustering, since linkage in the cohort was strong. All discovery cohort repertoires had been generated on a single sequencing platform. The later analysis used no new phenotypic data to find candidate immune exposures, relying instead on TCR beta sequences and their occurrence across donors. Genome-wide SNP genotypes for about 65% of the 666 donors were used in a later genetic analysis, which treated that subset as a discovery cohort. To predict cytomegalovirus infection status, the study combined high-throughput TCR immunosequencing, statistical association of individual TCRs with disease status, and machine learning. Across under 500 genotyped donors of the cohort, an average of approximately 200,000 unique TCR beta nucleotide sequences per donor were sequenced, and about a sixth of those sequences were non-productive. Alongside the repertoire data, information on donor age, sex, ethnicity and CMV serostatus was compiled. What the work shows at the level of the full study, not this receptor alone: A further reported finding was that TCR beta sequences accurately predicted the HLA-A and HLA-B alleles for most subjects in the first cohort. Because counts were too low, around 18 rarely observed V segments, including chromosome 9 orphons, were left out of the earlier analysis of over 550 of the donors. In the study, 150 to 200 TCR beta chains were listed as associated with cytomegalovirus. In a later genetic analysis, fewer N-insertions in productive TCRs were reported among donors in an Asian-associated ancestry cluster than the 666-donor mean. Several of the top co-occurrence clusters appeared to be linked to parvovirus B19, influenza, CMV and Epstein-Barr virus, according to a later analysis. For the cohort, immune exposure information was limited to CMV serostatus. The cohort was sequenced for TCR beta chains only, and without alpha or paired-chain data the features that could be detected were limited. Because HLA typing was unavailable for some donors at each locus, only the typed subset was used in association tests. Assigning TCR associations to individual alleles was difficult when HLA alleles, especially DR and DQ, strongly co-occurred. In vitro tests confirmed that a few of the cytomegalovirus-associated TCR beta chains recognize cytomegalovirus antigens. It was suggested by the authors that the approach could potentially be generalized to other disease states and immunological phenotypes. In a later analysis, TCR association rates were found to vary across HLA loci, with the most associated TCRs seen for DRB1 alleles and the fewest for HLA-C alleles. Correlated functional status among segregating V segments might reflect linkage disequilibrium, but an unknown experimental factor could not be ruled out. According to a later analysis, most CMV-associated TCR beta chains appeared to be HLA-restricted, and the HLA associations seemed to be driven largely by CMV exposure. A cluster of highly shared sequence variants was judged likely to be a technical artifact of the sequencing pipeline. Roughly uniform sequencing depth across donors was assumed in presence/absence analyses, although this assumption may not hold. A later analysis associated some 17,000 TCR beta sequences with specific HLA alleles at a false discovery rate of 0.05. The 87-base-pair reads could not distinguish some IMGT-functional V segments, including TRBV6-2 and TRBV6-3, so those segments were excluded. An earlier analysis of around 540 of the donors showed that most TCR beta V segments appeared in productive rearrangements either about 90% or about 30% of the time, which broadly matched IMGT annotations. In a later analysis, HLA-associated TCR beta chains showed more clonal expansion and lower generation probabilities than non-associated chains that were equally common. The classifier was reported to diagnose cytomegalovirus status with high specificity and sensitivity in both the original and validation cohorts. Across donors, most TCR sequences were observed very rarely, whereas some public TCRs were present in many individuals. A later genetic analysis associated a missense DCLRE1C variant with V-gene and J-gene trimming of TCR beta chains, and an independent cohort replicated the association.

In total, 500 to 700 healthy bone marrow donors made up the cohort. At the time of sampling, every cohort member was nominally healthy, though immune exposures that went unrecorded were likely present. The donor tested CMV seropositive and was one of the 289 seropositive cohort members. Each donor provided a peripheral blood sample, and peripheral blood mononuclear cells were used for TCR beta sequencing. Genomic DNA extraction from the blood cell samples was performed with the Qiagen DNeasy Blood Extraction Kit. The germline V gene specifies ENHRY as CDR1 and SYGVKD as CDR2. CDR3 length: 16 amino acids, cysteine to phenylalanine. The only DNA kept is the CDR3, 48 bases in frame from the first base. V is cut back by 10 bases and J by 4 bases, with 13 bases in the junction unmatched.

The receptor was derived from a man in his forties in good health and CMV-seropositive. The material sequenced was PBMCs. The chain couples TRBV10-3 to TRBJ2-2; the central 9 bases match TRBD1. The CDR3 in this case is CATYSGRTGVTGELFF. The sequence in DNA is TGTGCCACCTACTCAGGACGGACAGGGGTCACCGGGGAGCTGTTTTTT.